This T cell receptor (beta chain) was identified in a study of CD8+ T cells in alopecia areata. Treatment described: oral pan-JAK inhibitor, 5-10 mg twice daily. CDR1 and CDR2 (germline): ENHRY, SYGVKD. This CDR3 is built from 15 residues. Trimming took off 6 bases at V and 7 bases at J, with 16 bases between the two ends. After isolation, RNA underwent reverse transcription to generate cDNA as the sequencing template. Assay: immunoSEQ multiplex PCR; the TCRdb copy retains only in-frame clones and omits some. The profile shows tens of thousands of clones, 80% to 95% of them singletons. In the case of this clone: This specimen includes other DNA sequences encoding the same CDR3.

The sample in question was CD8+ T cells sorted from blood, obtained at week 24, from a patient treated with tofacitinib. The rearrangement joins TRBV10-3 to TRBJ1-6; D may be TRBD1 (5 bases). This TCR was recovered from a human donor with alopecia areata. CDR3 nucleotides: TGTGCCATCAGCCGAACGACAGAACTAAATTCACCCCTCCACTTT. Protein sequence: CAISRTTELNSPLHF.